These T cell receptor beta chains were read from a single sample in a study of blood T cell repertoires in COVID-19. Here immunoSEQ multiplex PCR was the method, and the copy in TCRdb shows in-frame clones only, minus some. Of 150,000 to 200,000 clones listed, roughly 84% were seen once; the top ten hold over 9.5%. The material sequenced was peripheral blood. These receptors were collected from an elderly woman with active or convalescent COVID-19. Both conserved end residues are part of each CDR3. D genes are given only for firm matches.

>TRBJ1-2|TRBV6-5|-
CASSQGNYGYTF
TGTGCCAGCAGCCAGGGTAACTATGGCTACACCTTC
>TRBJ2-1|TRBV11-2|TRBD2
CASSSDSGTISYNEQFF
TGTGCCAGCAGCTCGGATAGCGGGACTATCTCCTACAATGAGCAGTTCTTC
>TRBJ2-3|TRBV5-1|-
CASSLEGTYSTDTQYF
TGCGCCAGCAGCTTGGAGGGGACATATAGCACAGATACGCAGTATTTT
>TRBJ2-5|TRBV3-1/TRBV3-2|-
CASRSSARGFQETQYF
TGTGCCAGCAGATCTTCGGCTAGAGGGTTCCAAGAGACCCAGTACTTC
>TRBJ1-3|TRBV19|-
CASSLRDSAGNTIYF
TGTGCCAGTAGCCTACGAGACAGTGCCGGAAACACCATATATTTT
>TRBJ2-2|TRBV2|TRBD2
CARGTSGRTGELFF
TGTGCCAGGGGGACTAGCGGGCGAACCGGGGAGCTGTTTTTT
>TRBJ2-7|TRBV18|TRBD2
CASSPISSGSGEQYF
TGTGCCAGCTCACCTATCTCTAGCGGGAGTGGCGAGCAGTACTTC
>TRBJ1-3|TRBV28|-
CASSLRDTIYF
TGTGCCAGCAGTTTGCGGGACACCATATATTTT
>TRBJ2-1|TRBV7-2|TRBD2
CASSFLAGGGNEQFF
TGTGCCAGCAGCTTTCTAGCGGGAGGAGGGAATGAGCAGTTCTTC
>TRBJ1-2|TRBV27|-
CASMPGPSGGYTF
TGTGCCAGCATGCCAGGTCCCTCTGGTGGCTACACCTTC
>TRBJ2-1|TRBV6-6|TRBD2
CASSTGTRDYNEQFF
TGTGCCAGCAGTACCGGGACTAGGGATTACAATGAGCAGTTCTTC
>TRBJ1-3|TRBV9|-
CASSPSIQGSGNTIYF
TGTGCCAGCAGCCCCTCTATACAGGGATCTGGAAACACCATATATTTT
>TRBJ1-2|TRBV5-1|TRBD1
CASSHGTGDYYGYTF
TGCGCCAGCAGCCACGGGACAGGCGACTACTATGGCTACACCTTC
>TRBJ2-2|TRBV6-1|-
CATTTRFGNTGELFF
TGTGCCACCACCACCCGATTCGGGAACACCGGGGAGCTGTTTTTT
>TRBJ2-2|TRBV29-1|TRBD2
CSVMGLAGMTGELFF
TGCAGCGTTATGGGACTAGCGGGGATGACCGGGGAGCTGTTTTTT
>TRBJ1-1|TRBV18|-
CASSPLDTEAFF
TGTGCCAGCTCACCTCTAGACACTGAAGCTTTCTTT
>TRBJ2-3|TRBV18|-
CASSPSEDTQYF
TGTGCCAGCTCACCATCAGAAGATACGCAGTATTTT
>TRBJ1-3|TRBV18|TRBD1
CASSPGQGWPIYF
TGTGCCAGCTCACCCGGACAGGGCTGGCCCATATATTTT
>TRBJ2-3|TRBV28|-
CASSSAGVGTQYF
TGTGCCAGCAGTAGTGCGGGCGTGGGTACGCAGTATTTT
>TRBJ1-1|TRBV7-9|TRBD1
CASSLPDRDNTEAFF
TGTGCCAGCAGCCTCCCTGACAGGGATAACACTGAAGCTTTCTTT
>TRBJ1-1|TRBV11-2|-
CASSPLDGLEAFF
TGTGCCAGCAGCCCCCTGGACGGACTCGAAGCTTTCTTT
>TRBJ1-4|TRBV19|TRBD1
CASSNRGFGEKLFF
TGTGCCAGTAGTAACAGGGGTTTCGGCGAAAAACTGTTTTTT
>TRBJ2-3|TRBV19|-
CASSMNRGGPDTQYF
TGTGCCAGTAGTATGAACAGGGGAGGTCCAGATACGCAGTATTTT
>TRBJ1-2|TRBV12-3/TRBV12-4|TRBD1
CASSPDRVRGYTF
TGTGCCAGCAGTCCGGACAGGGTGCGTGGCTACACCTTC
>TRBJ2-5|TRBV28|-
CASSPLSETQYF
TGTGCCAGCAGTCCGCTATCAGAGACCCAGTACTTC
>TRBJ2-1|TRBV7-8|TRBD2
CASSPKVRLAGGGNEQFF
TGTGCCAGCAGCCCGAAGGTCCGACTAGCGGGAGGTGGCAATGAGCAGTTCTTC